The sample holds a few counts of the clone carrying this TCR beta chain. These data belong to a study of CD8 T cells in ankylosing spondylitis. This CDR3 region has 14 residues. Trimming took 3 bases from V and 3 from J, leaving 11 bases between them. Germline V lookup: CDR1 LNHDA, CDR2 SQIVND (reference sequence). Libraries for TCR beta were made by quantitative 5'-RACE with molecular barcodes. TCRdb reanalysed the 5' RACE reads using MiXCR and keeps one entry per CDR3 protein. Here the sample spans approximately 260,000 distinct CDR3 sequences, 8% to 9.5% being singletons. This chain uses TRBV19 with TRBJ1-1; TRBD1 might be the D (5 bases). The clonotype was recovered from a male donor with ankylosing spondylitis or in good health (not recorded which). Sequencing was done on a sample of blood, either unsorted or a sorted T cell fraction (not recorded which). The CDR3 coding sequence is TGTGCCAGTAGTATTCAGGGACGGGACACTGAAGCTTTCTTT. It is translated as CASSIQGRDTEAFF.